The text below deals with one T cell receptor (beta chain). These data are taken from a study of blood T cell repertoires in COVID-19. About the research overall: COVID-19 samples collected from the United States, Italy and Spain covered acute and convalescent phases. Nucleic acid was either cDNA or gDNA, and it came from T cells, B-cell-depleted T cells, or PBMCs.

Original analysis: Reference gene primer amplification gave estimated nucleated cell counts. Profiled with immunoSEQ multiplex PCR; TCRdb holds only in-frame clones, not every one. From that table come the V and J calls and clone size; the DNA was used to work out D and trimming. The repertoire has 200,000 to 250,000 clones, about 91% of them found once; the top ten carry about 1.5%. The CDR3 has 15 residues. Unmatched junction bases numbered 7, after V lost 4 bases and J lost 6 bases. CDR1 and CDR2 (germline): SGHRS, YFSETQ. The chain has TRBV5-1 and TRBJ2-5; TRBD2 matches 12 bases. The material sequenced was peripheral blood. The sequence derives from a man aged 18-30 years with active or convalescent COVID-19. The CDR3 DNA sequence: TGCGCCAGCAGCCCCACTAGCGGGAGGACACAGACCCAGTACTTC. It translates to CASSPTSGRTQTQYF.